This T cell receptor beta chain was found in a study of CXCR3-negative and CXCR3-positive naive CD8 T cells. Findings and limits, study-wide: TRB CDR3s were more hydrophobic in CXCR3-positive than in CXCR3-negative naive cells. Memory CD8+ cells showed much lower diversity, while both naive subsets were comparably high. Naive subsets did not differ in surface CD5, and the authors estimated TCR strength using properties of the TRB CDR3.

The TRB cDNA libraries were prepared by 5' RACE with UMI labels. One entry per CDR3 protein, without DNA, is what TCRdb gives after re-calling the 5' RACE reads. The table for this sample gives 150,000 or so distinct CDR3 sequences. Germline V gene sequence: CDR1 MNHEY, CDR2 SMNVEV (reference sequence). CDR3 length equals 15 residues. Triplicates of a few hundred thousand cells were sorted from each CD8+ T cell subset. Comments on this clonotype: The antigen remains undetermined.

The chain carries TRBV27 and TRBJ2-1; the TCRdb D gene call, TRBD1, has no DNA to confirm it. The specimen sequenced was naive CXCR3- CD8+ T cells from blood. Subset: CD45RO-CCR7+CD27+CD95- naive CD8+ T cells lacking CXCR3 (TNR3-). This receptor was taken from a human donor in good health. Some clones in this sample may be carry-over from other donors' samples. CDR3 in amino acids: CASSLLGVNYNEQFF.